The 22 T cell receptor beta chains presented below share a single source sample, sequenced in a study of shared clonotypes between healthy human individuals. Assay: immunoSEQ multiplex PCR; the TCRdb copy retains only in-frame clones and omits some. The sample consists of around 980,000 clones, 78% of them appearing once. The specimen was memory CD4+ T cells from PBMCs. Subset of the sample: CD45RA-negative fraction. Receptors originate from a man younger than 35 in good health. Some clones in this sample may be carry-over from other donors' samples.

The chain couples TRBV6-6 to TRBJ2-1; D gene ambiguous. V was cut by 5 bases and J by 9 bases, with 14 bases left in between. Germline CDR1 MNHNY, CDR2 SVGAGI (reference sequence). The CDR3 has 13 residues. The chain's CDR3 is CASSQNSPPEQFF. DNA of the CDR3: TGTGCCAGCAGTCAAAATAGCCCCCCTGAGCAGTTCTTC.

The genes are TRBV6-6 and TRBJ2-3, with TRBD1 matching over 8 bases. Trimming took 2 bases from V and 9 from J; bases not matched to a gene: 10. CDR1 MNHNY and CDR2 SVGAGI come from the germline V gene (reference sequence). The CDR3 is 15 residues long. The CDR3 is CASSYGAGRTGTQYF. CDR3 DNA sequence: TGTGCCAGCAGTTACGGGGCAGGTCGGACAGGGACGCAGTATTTT.

The V and J genes are TRBV28 and TRBJ1-2, with 9 bases matching TRBD1. V lost 5 bases, J lost 5 bases, and 15 bases stayed unmatched. CDR1 MDHEN and CDR2 SYDVKM come from the germline V gene. The CDR3 sequence is 17 residues long. The CDR3 sequence is CASSQISSGTGRYGYTF. DNA for the CDR3: TGTGCCAGCAGTCAAATCTCGTCCGGGACAGGGCGTTATGGCTACACCTTC.

J is TRBJ1-4 and V is TRBV4-3, with D tentatively TRBD1 (5 bases). V lost 4 bases, J lost 2 bases, and 8 bases lay in between. From germline, CDR1 is LGHNA and CDR2 YSLEER. The CDR3 is made up of 14 amino acids. In DNA, the CDR3 is TGCGCCAGCAGCCCGACAGCTACTAATGAAAAACTGTTTTTT. Translation gives CASSPTATNEKLFF.

CDR3 loop: CASSSTVGSPLHF. The CDR3 DNA reads as TGTGCCAGCAGCTCAACAGTCGGTTCACCCCTCCACTTT. The gene calls are TRBV13 and TRBJ1-6; D is unresolved. The CDR3 spans 13 residues. Germline V gene sequence: CDR1 PRHDT, CDR2 FYEKMQ (reference sequence). Trimming took 4 bases from V and 9 from J, leaving 10 bases between them.

J is TRBJ2-3 and V is TRBV5-6; D is unresolved. Trimming stripped 0 bases from V and 0 bases from J, with 8 bases between. The CDR3 covers 15 residues. Germline V gene sequence: CDR1 SGHDT, CDR2 YYEEEE. The CDR3 DNA follows: TGTGCCAGCAGCTTGGGTATTACTAGCACAGATACGCAGTATTTT. It translates to CASSLGITSTDTQYF.

The V and J genes are TRBV21-1 and TRBJ2-3; the D call TRBD2 from the table was never checked on the DNA. TRBV21-1 is recorded as a pseudogene. The CDR3 runs to 20 residues. The CDR3 DNA follows: TGTGCCAGCAGCAAAGGACGTCATGGTCGGGAGGGGAGTAGGACAGATACGCAGTATTTT. It specifies CASSKGRHGREGSRTDTQYF.

V is TRBV5-1 and J is TRBJ2-3; 14 bases map to TRBD2. J was trimmed by 4 bases and V by 4 bases; bases with no gene match: 5. Germline V lookup: CDR1 SGHRS, CDR2 YFSETQ. CDR3 size: 16 residues. The DNA of the CDR3 is TGCGCCAGCAGCCCCGGGACTAGCGGGAGTGCAGATACGCAGTATTTT. The encoded protein is CASSPGTSGSADTQYF.

The rearrangement joins TRBV10-3 to TRBJ1-5; D possibly corresponds to TRBD1 (5 bases). This CDR3 spans 15 amino acids. Germline V gene sequence: CDR1 ENHRY, CDR2 SYGVKD. Trimming stripped 5 bases from V and 1 base from J, with 12 bases between. The chain's CDR3 is CAISREGVSNQPQHF. In DNA form, the CDR3 reads TGTGCCATCAGTCGGGAAGGGGTAAGCAATCAGCCCCAGCATTTT.

This chain uses TRBV27 with TRBJ2-6, with D hard to call. The V gene lost 5 bases and the J gene lost 1 base, with 6 bases spanning the gap. From germline, CDR1 is MNHEY and CDR2 SMNVEV (reference sequence). The CDR3 is 14 amino acids. CDR3 loop: CASSPVSGANVLTF. The CDR3 DNA follows: TGTGCCAGCAGTCCCGTATCTGGGGCCAACGTCCTGACTTTC.

This clone was counted a few times. V usage is TRBV28 and J usage is TRBJ2-5, with D perhaps matching TRBD2 (5 bases). This CDR3 has 19 amino acids. The germline gives CDR1 MDHEN, CDR2 SYDVKM. Trimming left V 5 bases short and J 5 bases short, with 30 bases between. The CDR3 region is CASSPRAPGGRSRLETQYF. The DNA for the CDR3 is TGTGCCAGCAGTCCCCGGGCCCCAGGAGGACGATCACGTCTGGAGACCCAGTACTTC. Based on the CDR3 plus reference TRBV28 and TRBJ2-5, the full variable domain is DVKVTQSSRYLVKRTGEKVFLECVQDMDHENMFWYRQDPGLGLRLIYFSYDVKMKEKGDIPEGYSVSREKKERFSLILESASTNQTSMYLCASSPRAPGGRSRLETQYFGPGTRLLVL.

The gene calls are TRBV6-1 and TRBJ1-1, with D possibly being TRBD1 (5 bases). The V gene's germline CDR1 is MNHNS and CDR2 SASEGT. The CDR3 consists of 17 residues. V lost 4 bases and J lost 2, with 20 bases in between. In DNA, the CDR3 is TGTGCCAGCAGTGCTGGGCCTGCAGGGAATTCCAACACTGAAGCTTTCTTT. It yields the protein CASSAGPAGNSNTEAFF.

This clone was seen a few times. The chain recombines TRBV2 with TRBJ2-4; 10 bases match TRBD2. With V trimmed by 6 bases and J by 8 bases, 7 bases remained unmatched. Germline-derived CDR1 and CDR2 are SNHLY and FYNNEI. This CDR3 comprises 14 residues. CDR3 DNA: TGTGCCAGCAGACTGGGACTAGCGTACGACATTCAGTACTTC. Amino acids: CASRLGLAYDIQYF.

V usage is TRBV29-1 and J usage is TRBJ2-7, with 10 positions matching TRBD1. The CDR3 is 11 amino acids. CDR1 and CDR2 (germline): SQVTM, ANQGSEA. Losses at the gene ends were 7 bases for V and 5 bases for J; bases not matched to a gene: 2. The CDR3 region has the DNA TGCAGCGCGACAGGGGGCGACGAGCAGTACTTC. The encoded protein is CSATGGDEQYF.

The chain couples TRBV4-1 to TRBJ1-4; weak D call: TRBD1 (5 bases). Per germline, CDR1 MGHRA and CDR2 YSYEKL. Trimming left V 1 base short and J 4 bases short, with 13 bases between. The CDR3 consists of 16 residues. As DNA, the CDR3 is TGCGCCAGCAGCCAAGCTACCGGGGCCGATAATGAAAAACTGTTTTTT. It codes for CASSQATGADNEKLFF.

V and J are TRBV28 and TRBJ1-4, with TRBD1 matching over 8 bases. V shed 8 bases and J 8 bases; nucleotides not matched to a gene: 10. CDR3 length: 14 residues. Germline assignment: CDR1 MDHEN and CDR2 SYDVKM. CDR3 protein: CASSPTGVREKLFF. The CDR3 DNA reads TGTGCCAGCTCCCCGACAGGGGTAAGGGAAAAACTGTTTTTT.

V usage is TRBV29-1 and J usage is TRBJ2-3; no clear D. This CDR3 contains 12 residues. CDR1 and CDR2 (germline): SQVTM, ANQGSEA. Trimming stripped 6 bases from V and 2 bases from J, with 9 bases between. In nucleotides, the CDR3 is TGCAGCGTCTGGCAAATCACAGATACGCAGTATTTT. It codes for CSVWQITDTQYF.

This chain joins TRBV11-2 and TRBJ2-7, with D uncertain. Germline V CDR1 and CDR2: SGHAT, FQNNGV. The germline V and J ends were trimmed by 5 bases and 5 bases, with 16 bases remaining between them. This CDR3 contains 14 residues. Here the CDR3 DNA reads TGTGCCAGCAGCCCTGGATTGTTGAACCACGAGCAGTACTTC. This gives the protein CASSPGLLNHEQYF.

This chain uses TRBV2 with TRBJ2-3, with 10 bases fitting TRBD2. The germline gives CDR1 SNHLY, CDR2 FYNNEI. With V trimmed by 6 bases and J by 4 bases, 4 bases remained unmatched. The CDR3 length is 14 residues. The CDR3 coding sequence is TGTGCCAGCAGAACCCTAGCGGGGGCAGATACGCAGTATTTT. It encodes CASRTLAGADTQYF.

The chain uses TRBV5-8 and TRBJ2-7; 9 nucleotides agree with TRBD2. This CDR3 has 14 amino acids. Looked up from germline, CDR1 is SGHTS and CDR2 is YDEGEE. The junction had 3 bases not matched to a gene; V was cut back by 4 bases and J by 1 base. The CDR3 protein is CASSKSGRSYEQYF. For the CDR3, the DNA is TGTGCCAGCAGCAAAAGCGGGAGGTCCTACGAGCAGTACTTC.

The chain is built from TRBV7-9 and TRBJ2-3, with TRBD2 matching 7 bases. Germline assignment: CDR1 SEHNR and CDR2 FQNEAQ (reference sequence). The V segment lost 4 bases and the J segment 4 bases; nucleotides outside the gene matches: 14. The CDR3 consists of 17 residues. CDR3 amino acids: CASSSQLGGSAPDTQYF. CDR3 sequence (DNA): TGTGCCAGCAGCTCCCAATTAGGCGGGAGTGCCCCAGATACGCAGTATTTT.

The V and J genes are TRBV25-1 and TRBJ2-2; D is unclear. V dropped 6 bases and J dropped 1 base, with 12 bases sitting between them. Germline-derived CDR1 and CDR2 are MGHDK and SYGVNS. The length of the CDR3 is 15 residues. CDR3 in amino acids: CASRARTVNTGELFF. DNA of the CDR3: TGTGCCAGCAGGGCAAGGACCGTGAACACCGGGGAGCTGTTTTTT.